The 27 T cell receptor beta chains given below trace back to one sample, sequenced in a study of blood T cell repertoires in COVID-19. Sequencing used immunoSEQ multiplex PCR; TCRdb keeps in-frame clones, though not all of them. The sample records 300,000 to 450,000 clones, 88% being singletons. The source material was PBMCs or T cells enriched from blood (not recorded which). The receptors derive from a woman aged 25 to 45 who had been exposed to COVID-19.

This clone was detected once. This rearrangement joins TRBV5-1 to TRBJ1-1; the D is unclear. The CDR3 sequence is 16 residues long. V shed 2 bases and J shed 3 bases, with 17 bases lying between them. Germline V gene sequence: CDR1 SGHRS, CDR2 YFSETQ. CDR3 loop: CASSFGGSPGDTEAFF. CDR3 coding DNA: TGCGCCAGCAGCTTCGGCGGTAGCCCCGGGGACACTGAAGCTTTCTTT.

The rearrangement uses TRBV6-5 and TRBJ2-3, with 12 bases identical to TRBD2. Germline V gives CDR1 MNHEY, CDR2 SVGAGI. With V trimmed by 6 bases and J by 5 bases, 6 bases remained unmatched. CDR3 size: 15 residues. The CDR3 nucleotides read TGTGCCAGCAGACCATCTAGCGGGAGGGTAGATACGCAGTATTTT. It encodes CASRPSSGRVDTQYF.

The V call is TRBV7-8, the J call TRBJ2-1; 9 bases map to TRBD2. This CDR3 has 17 amino acids. The V gene's germline CDR1 is SGHVS and CDR2 FQNEAQ. V lost 3 bases, J lost 8 bases, and 14 bases stayed unmatched. The CDR3 nucleotides read TGTGCCAGCAGCTTCCTTCGTAGCGGGAGTGGGATCCATGAGCAGTTCTTC. It translates to CASSFLRSGSGIHEQFF.

This CDR3 reads CASSASEINTGELFF. As DNA, the CDR3 is TGTGCCAGCTCTGCTAGCGAGATTAACACCGGGGAGCTGTTTTTT. The V call is TRBV2, the J call TRBJ2-2; D might be TRBD2 (6 bases). V gave up 8 bases and J gave up 2 bases, with 15 bases separating them. The CDR3 sequence is 15 residues long. The germline gives CDR1 SNHLY, CDR2 FYNNEI.

V usage is TRBV6-1 and J usage is TRBJ1-4; D may be TRBD1 (6 bases). The germline gives CDR1 MNHNS, CDR2 SASEGT. The CDR3 contains 15 residues. V shed 2 bases and J shed 4 bases, with 11 bases lying between them. This chain's CDR3 is CASSESGGVNEKLFF. The CDR3 coding sequence is TGTGCCAGCAGTGAAAGCGGGGGCGTTAATGAAAAACTGTTTTTT.

The chain has TRBV28 and TRBJ2-4; D might be TRBD2 (6 bases). V was clipped by 5 bases and J by 6 bases, with 17 bases between them. The CDR3 contains 15 residues. Germline V gene data show CDR1 as MDHEN and CDR2 as SYDVKM. CDR3 region: CASSLLAGRVNIQYF. The CDR3 DNA is TGTGCCAGCAGTCTTTTGGCGGGACGGGTAAACATTCAGTACTTC.

This chain links TRBV29-1 with TRBJ2-1; the match to TRBD2 covers 12 bases. Germline-derived CDR1 and CDR2 are SQVTM and ANQGSEA. This CDR3 region has 15 residues. V lost 7 bases, J lost 0 bases, and 4 bases stayed unmatched. The CDR3 coding sequence is TGCAGCGCTGGACTAGCGGGAAGCTCCTACAATGAGCAGTTCTTC. Translating gives CSAGLAGSSYNEQFF.

The gene calls are TRBV30 and TRBJ2-3; 10 bases are shared with TRBD2. Trimming removed 4 bases from V and 6 bases from J; junction bases left unmatched: 13. Per germline, CDR1 GTSNPN and CDR2 SVGIG (reference sequence). This CDR3 is built from 16 residues. The CDR3 region is CAWTSGGAGGQDTQYF. In nucleotides, the CDR3 is TGTGCCTGGACCTCGGGGGGAGCGGGAGGGCAGGATACGCAGTATTTT.

V is TRBV28 and J is TRBJ1-4; possibly TRBD1 for D (5 bases). This CDR3 is 17 amino acids long. The V end lost 0 bases, the J end lost 7 bases, and 18 bases lay between the germline ends. The germline V gene has CDR1 MDHEN and CDR2 SYDVKM. The CDR3 loop is CASSLWSPGLSGEKLFF. The DNA of the CDR3 is TGTGCCAGCAGTTTATGGTCACCGGGACTATCGGGTGAAAAACTGTTTTTT.

This sequence joins TRBV3-1 (or the pseudogene TRBV3-2) and TRBJ2-1; TRBD2 agrees at 7 bases. CDR1 is LGHDT and CDR2 is YNNKEL in the germline V gene (reference sequence). The CDR3 has 16 residues. Unmatched junction bases numbered 6, after V lost 2 bases and J lost 2 bases. The DNA of the CDR3 is TGTGCCAGCAGCCAAAGCCTAGCGGTCCCCTACAATGAGCAGTTCTTC. Amino acid sequence: CASSQSLAVPYNEQFF.

The chain joins TRBV4-2 to TRBJ1-5; 7 nucleotides line up with TRBD1. V trimming: 0 bases; J trimming: 2 bases; junction bases outside the gene matches: 1. This CDR3 comprises 15 residues. Germline CDR1 LGHNA, CDR2 YNFKEQ. CDR3 in DNA: TGTGCCAGCAGCCAAGATACAGGGGGCAATCAGCCCCAGCATTTT. Translation: CASSQDTGGNQPQHF.

The rearrangement uses TRBV28 and TRBJ1-3; D may be TRBD1 (5 bases). Deletions cut 0 bases from V and 7 bases from J, with 13 bases between. The CDR3 spans 15 residues. Germline CDR1 is MDHEN and CDR2 is SYDVKM. The chain's CDR3 is CASSLWQGMGNTIYF. In DNA, the CDR3 is TGTGCCAGCAGTTTATGGCAGGGAATGGGTAACACCATATATTTT.

J is TRBJ1-5 and V is TRBV2; 8 bases align to TRBD1. V shed 6 bases, J shed 6 bases, and the junction held 10 bases outside the gene matches. The CDR3 has 15 amino acids. Looked up from germline, CDR1 is SNHLY and CDR2 is FYNNEI. CDR3 coding DNA: TGTGCCAGCAGGGGGGACCAGGGGGCGGTTCAGCCCCAGCATTTT. Translated: CASRGDQGAVQPQHF. The full variable domain, completed using reference TRBV2 and TRBJ1-5, is EPEVTQTPSHQVTQMGQEVILRCVPISNHLYFYWYRQILGQKVEFLVSFYNNEISEKSEIFDDQFSVERPDGSNFTLKIRSTKLEDSAMYFCASRGDQGAVQPQHFGDGTRLSIL.

This clone was detected ten times or more. The DNA of the CDR3 is TGTGCCAGCAGTTACTCGGGACAGACATATGGCTACACCTTC. Translating gives CASSYSGQTYGYTF. This chain connects TRBV6-2 or TRBV6-3 to TRBJ1-2, with TRBD1 identical over 7 bases. This CDR3 has 14 amino acids. In germline, CDR1 is MNHEY, CDR2 SVGEGT. Trimming took 0 bases from V and 5 from J; bases not matched to a gene: 3.

The rearrangement joins TRBV5-1 to TRBJ1-1; D may be TRBD1 (5 bases). The CDR3 has 12 residues. Trimming cost V 4 bases and J 6 bases, with 10 bases left between them. The germline CDR1 and CDR2 sequences are SGHRS and YFSETQ. This CDR3 is CASSGREAEAFF. The CDR3 DNA sequence: TGCGCCAGCAGCGGCAGGGAGGCTGAAGCTTTCTTT.

J is TRBJ2-3 and V is TRBV27, with TRBD2 matching 8 bases. The ends lost 3 bases at V and 4 bases at J; junction bases unmatched: 3. The CDR3 extends over 14 amino acids. Germline V gene lookup returns CDR1 MNHEY and CDR2 SMNVEV (reference sequence). CDR3 coding DNA: TGTGCCAGCAGTTTCGGGGGGGGCGCAGATACGCAGTATTTT. This gives the protein CASSFGGGADTQYF.

The CDR3 DNA is TGTGCCAGCAGTACTGATGATCAGCCCCAGCATTTT. As protein: CASSTDDQPQHF. This rearrangement joins TRBV28 to TRBJ1-5, with D hard to call. V lost 5 bases, J lost 5 bases, and 7 bases lay in between. The CDR3 extends over 12 amino acids. In germline, CDR1 is MDHEN, CDR2 SYDVKM.

The rearrangement links TRBV27 to TRBJ1-1; 10 bases fit TRBD1. The ends lost 3 bases at V and 5 bases at J; junction bases unmatched: 6. This CDR3 region has 15 residues. Looked up from germline, CDR1 is MNHEY and CDR2 is SMNVEV (reference sequence). This CDR3 reads CASSFLDRGPTEAFF. Here the CDR3 DNA reads TGTGCCAGCAGTTTCCTCGACAGGGGGCCAACTGAAGCTTTCTTT.

The table lists this clone with a count of one. The V call is TRBV5-1, the J call TRBJ2-3, with 9 positions matching TRBD2. Germline values: CDR1 SGHRS, CDR2 YFSETQ. The CDR3 loop spans 15 amino acids. V shed 1 base, J shed 3 bases, and the junction held 3 bases outside the gene matches. The chain's CDR3 is CASSLRGLATDTQYF. The CDR3 bases are TGCGCCAGCAGCTTGAGGGGACTAGCTACAGATACGCAGTATTTT.

This clone was detected only a few times. The chain joins TRBV12-3 or TRBV12-4 to TRBJ2-7, with a tentative D call TRBD1 (6 bases). This CDR3 spans 13 amino acids. Trimming took 4 bases from V and 5 from J, leaving 12 bases between them. CDR3 sequence: CASSSSRGHEQYF. The CDR3, as DNA: TGTGCCAGCAGTTCTAGCAGGGGCCACGAGCAGTACTTC.

The chain employs TRBV7-9 and TRBJ1-1; D gene unclear. This CDR3 spans 16 amino acids. The ends were cut back, 5 bases at V and 0 bases at J, with 16 bases in the middle. Germline V gene sequence: CDR1 SEHNR, CDR2 FQNEAQ (reference sequence). The CDR3 loop is CASSPPRWSMNTEAFF. CDR3 coding DNA: TGTGCCAGCAGCCCCCCCCGGTGGAGCATGAACACTGAAGCTTTCTTT.

The J gene is TRBJ2-3, the V gene TRBV6-9; 10 bases align to TRBD1. CDR1 is MNHGY, CDR2 SVAAGI, per germline. This CDR3 is 14 amino acids long. Trimming cost V 6 bases and J 5 bases; bases outside gene matches: 5. The CDR3 sequence: CASSWGQGQDTQYF. The CDR3 DNA reads as TGTGCCAGCAGCTGGGGACAGGGGCAAGATACGCAGTATTTT.

This chain joins TRBV19 and TRBJ1-5; D is uncertain. V lost 1 base and J lost 7, with 5 bases in between. Germline loops: CDR1 LNHDA, CDR2 SQIVND (reference sequence). This CDR3 has 12 residues. The CDR3 DNA reads TGTGCCAGTAGTATAGCGGGACAGCCCCAGCATTTT. It translates to CASSIAGQPQHF.

The chain links TRBV6-4 to TRBJ2-3; 7 nucleotides match TRBD2. Germline CDR1 and CDR2: MRHNA and SNTAGT. The CDR3 extends over 16 amino acids. V lost 6 bases, J lost 0 bases, and 9 bases stayed unmatched. The CDR3 DNA sequence: TGTGCCAGCAGCACCTTGTCGGGAGGTAGCACAGATACGCAGTATTTT. Amino acid sequence: CASSTLSGGSTDTQYF.

The rearrangement links TRBV11-2 to TRBJ1-6, with TRBD1 matching over 9 bases. J gave up 8 bases and V 5 bases, and 7 bases lay outside the gene matches. The CDR3 runs 15 residues. Germline V gives CDR1 SGHAT, CDR2 FQNNGV. The CDR3 nucleotides read TGTGCCAGCAGCACCCGGGACAGGGCTGATTCACCCCTCCACTTT. Amino acids: CASSTRDRADSPLHF.

This sequence joins TRBV3-1 (or the pseudogene TRBV3-2) and TRBJ2-2; D unresolved. The CDR3 runs to 14 residues. Trimming removed 3 bases at V and 5 bases at J, with 10 bases between. CDR1 and CDR2 from the germline V gene are LGHDT and YNNKEL (reference sequence). CDR3 sequence: CASSHRVRTGELFF. The CDR3 DNA follows: TGTGCCAGCAGCCACCGTGTGAGGACCGGGGAGCTGTTTTTT.

The chain employs TRBV2 and TRBJ2-2, with no clear D. Germline V lookup: CDR1 SNHLY, CDR2 FYNNEI. The CDR3 consists of 13 residues. Trimming took 5 bases from V and 5 from J, leaving 9 bases between them. The DNA for the CDR3 is TGTGCCAGCAGTTGGTTGCGTACCGGGGAGCTGTTTTTT. It encodes CASSWLRTGELFF.